The present TCR beta chain was sequenced within a study of blood T cell repertoires in COVID-19. The wider study: Samples representing acute and convalescent COVID-19 were sourced from the United States, Italy and Spain. Sample material is recorded as cDNA or gDNA derived from T cells, B-cell-depleted T cells, or PBMCs.

Germline V gene data show CDR1 as SGDLS and CDR2 as YYNGEE. The CDR3 covers 15 residues. V lost 4 bases and J lost 4; bases outside the gene matches: 6. As originally analysed: Nucleated cell number was recorded as an estimate derived from reference gene primer amplification. TCRdb's table, derived via immunoSEQ multiplex PCR, lists solely in-frame clones and lacks some. The V and J calls and clone size are taken from that table; D and trimming were inferred from the DNA. The table has 150,000 to 200,000 clones, approximately 90% seen once. Sequencing used peripheral blood. The origin of this receptor is a human donor in a cohort sampled during active COVID-19. The rearrangement joins TRBV9 to TRBJ2-3; 10 bases match TRBD2. This CDR3 is CASSFRTSGSDTQYF. For the CDR3, the DNA is TGTGCCAGCAGCTTCCGGACTAGCGGTTCAGATACGCAGTATTTT.